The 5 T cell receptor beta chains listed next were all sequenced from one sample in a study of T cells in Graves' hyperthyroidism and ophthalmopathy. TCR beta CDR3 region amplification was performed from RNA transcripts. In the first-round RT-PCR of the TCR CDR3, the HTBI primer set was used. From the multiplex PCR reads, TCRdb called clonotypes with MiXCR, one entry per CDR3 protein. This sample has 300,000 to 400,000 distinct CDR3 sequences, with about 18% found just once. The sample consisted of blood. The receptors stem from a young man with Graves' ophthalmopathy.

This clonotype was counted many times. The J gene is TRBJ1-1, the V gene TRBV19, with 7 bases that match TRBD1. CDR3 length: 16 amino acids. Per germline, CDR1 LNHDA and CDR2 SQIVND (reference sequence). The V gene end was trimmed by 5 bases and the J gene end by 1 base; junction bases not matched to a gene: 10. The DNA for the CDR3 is TGTGCCAGTAGTCTCCCGTGGACAGGAAAGAACACTGAAGCTTTCTTT. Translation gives CASSLPWTGKNTEAFF. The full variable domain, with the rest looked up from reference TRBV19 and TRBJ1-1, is DGGITQSPKYLFRKEGQNVTLSCEQNLNHDAMYWYRQDPGQGLRLIYYSQIVNDFQKGDIAEGYSVSREKKESFPLTVTSAQKNPTAFYLCASSLPWTGKNTEAFFGQGTRLTVV.

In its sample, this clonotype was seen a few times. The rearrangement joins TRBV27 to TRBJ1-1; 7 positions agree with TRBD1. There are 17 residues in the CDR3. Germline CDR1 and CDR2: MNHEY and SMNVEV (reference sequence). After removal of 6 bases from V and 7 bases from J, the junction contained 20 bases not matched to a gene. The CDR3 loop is CASRSLFRGRLGIEAFF. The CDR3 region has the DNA TGTGCCAGCAGAAGCCTGTTTAGGGGGCGATTGGGCATTGAAGCTTTCTTT.

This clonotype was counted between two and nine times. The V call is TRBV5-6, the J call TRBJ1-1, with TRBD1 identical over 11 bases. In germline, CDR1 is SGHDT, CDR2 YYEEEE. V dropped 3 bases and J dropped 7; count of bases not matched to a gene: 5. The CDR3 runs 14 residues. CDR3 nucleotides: TGTGCCAGCAGCTCCGGACAGGGGGCCGGTGAAGCTTTCTTT. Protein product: CASSSGQGAGEAFF.

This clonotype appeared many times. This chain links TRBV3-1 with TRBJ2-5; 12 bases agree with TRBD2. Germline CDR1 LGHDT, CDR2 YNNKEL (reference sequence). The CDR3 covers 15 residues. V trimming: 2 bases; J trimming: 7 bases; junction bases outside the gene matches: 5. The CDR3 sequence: CASSQPSGGAVTQYF. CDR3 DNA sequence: TGTGCCAGCAGCCAACCTAGCGGGGGGGCCGTGACCCAGTACTTC.

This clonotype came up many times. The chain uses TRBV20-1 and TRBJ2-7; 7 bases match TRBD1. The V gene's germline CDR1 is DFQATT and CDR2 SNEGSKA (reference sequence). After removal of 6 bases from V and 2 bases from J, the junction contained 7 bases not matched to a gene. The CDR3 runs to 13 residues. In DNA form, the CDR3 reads TGCAGTGCCGTGGGGGACAGTGCCTACGAGCAGTACTTC. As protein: CSAVGDSAYEQYF.